Below, one TCR beta chain is given with its context. Membership in each cohort depended on participant-reported clinical history. Authors' analysis steps: Reference gene primer amplification gave estimated nucleated cell counts. Assay: immunoSEQ multiplex PCR; the TCRdb copy retains only in-frame clones and omits some. V and J calls and clone size follow that table, whereas D and trimming were derived from the DNA. The table lists around 390,000 clones, roughly 89% of them singletons. The data are from a study of blood T cell repertoires in COVID-19. Whole-study context: The cDNA or gDNA used as material had been derived from T cells, B-cell-depleted T cells, or PBMCs.

V was clipped by 4 bases and J by 4 bases; unmatched bases: 5. Looked up from germline, CDR1 is SNHLY and CDR2 is FYNNEI. The CDR3 runs 15 residues. The sequencing sample was made of PBMCs or T cells enriched from blood (not recorded which). The rearrangement joins TRBV2 to TRBJ2-2; 8 bases agree with TRBD1. The receptor's source is a woman between 45 and 65 years old who had recovered from COVID-19. CDR3 nucleotides: TGTGCCAGCAGTGGTGGACAGGGAGGCACCGGGGAGCTGTTTTTT. Translation: CASSGGQGGTGELFF.